This T cell receptor beta chain was found in a study of blood T cell repertoires in COVID-19. One Seattle source followed patients from active infection through their disease course. Germline assignment: CDR1 GTSNPN and CDR2 SVGIG (reference sequence). Trimming left V 1 base short and J 0 bases short, with 9 bases between. This CDR3 has 14 amino acids. Using immunoSEQ multiplex PCR, the repertoire was profiled, and TCRdb retains in-frame clones only, with some absent. This sample has hundreds of thousands of clones, with roughly 90% found just once. The origin of this receptor is a woman aged 70-85 years with COVID-19, enrolled during active disease. The source material was peripheral blood. This sequence joins TRBV30 and TRBJ1-1; D not certain. In DNA, the CDR3 is TGTGCCTGGAGTGCCCAGATGGTGAACACTGAAGCTTTCTTT. It yields the protein CAWSAQMVNTEAFF.